This TCR beta chain was sequenced for a study of blood T cell repertoires in COVID-19. Study information: The analysed material was cDNA or gDNA that came from T cells, B-cell-depleted T cells, or PBMCs.

V lost 6 bases to trimming and J lost 0 bases; unmatched junction nucleotides: 4. The CDR3 sequence is 15 residues long. Germline-derived CDR1 and CDR2 are SNHLY and FYNNEI. In the original analysis: Reference gene primer amplification gave nucleated cell count estimates. TCRdb's table, derived via immunoSEQ multiplex PCR, lists solely in-frame clones and lacks some. V and J calls and clone size are copied from that table; D and trimming were computed from the DNA. In the table there are about 500,000 clones, nearly 90% of which are singletons. Material: peripheral blood. The clonotype originates from a man aged 18 to 29 with COVID-19, enrolled during active disease. The genes are TRBV2 and TRBJ2-3, with TRBD1 matching 9 bases. The DNA of the CDR3 is TGTGCCAGCAGAGACAGGGGGGCCAGCACAGATACGCAGTATTTT. Translated, it gives CASRDRGASTDTQYF.